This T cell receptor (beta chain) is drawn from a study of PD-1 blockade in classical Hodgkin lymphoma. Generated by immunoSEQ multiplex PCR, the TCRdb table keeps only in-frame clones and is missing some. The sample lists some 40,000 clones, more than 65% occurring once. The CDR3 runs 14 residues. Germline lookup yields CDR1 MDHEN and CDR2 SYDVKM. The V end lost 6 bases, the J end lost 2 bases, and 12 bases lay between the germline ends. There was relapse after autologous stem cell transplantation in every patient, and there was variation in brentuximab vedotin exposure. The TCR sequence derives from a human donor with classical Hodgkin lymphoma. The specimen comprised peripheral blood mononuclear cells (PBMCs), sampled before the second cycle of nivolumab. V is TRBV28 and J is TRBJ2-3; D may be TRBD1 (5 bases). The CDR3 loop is CASRTPGPTDTQYF. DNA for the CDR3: TGTGCCAGCAGGACGCCAGGGCCCACAGATACGCAGTATTTT.